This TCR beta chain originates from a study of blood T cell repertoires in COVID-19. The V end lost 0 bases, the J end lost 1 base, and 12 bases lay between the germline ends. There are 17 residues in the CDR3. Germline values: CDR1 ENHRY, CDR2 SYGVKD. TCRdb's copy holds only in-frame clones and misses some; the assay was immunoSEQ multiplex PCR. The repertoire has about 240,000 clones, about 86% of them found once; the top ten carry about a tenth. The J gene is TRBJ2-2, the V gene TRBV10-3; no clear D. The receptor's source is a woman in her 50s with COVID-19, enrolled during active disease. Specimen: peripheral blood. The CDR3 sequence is CAISESSGRRNTGELFF. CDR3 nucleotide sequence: TGTGCCATCAGTGAGTCGAGTGGAAGGAGGAACACCGGGGAGCTGTTTTTT.